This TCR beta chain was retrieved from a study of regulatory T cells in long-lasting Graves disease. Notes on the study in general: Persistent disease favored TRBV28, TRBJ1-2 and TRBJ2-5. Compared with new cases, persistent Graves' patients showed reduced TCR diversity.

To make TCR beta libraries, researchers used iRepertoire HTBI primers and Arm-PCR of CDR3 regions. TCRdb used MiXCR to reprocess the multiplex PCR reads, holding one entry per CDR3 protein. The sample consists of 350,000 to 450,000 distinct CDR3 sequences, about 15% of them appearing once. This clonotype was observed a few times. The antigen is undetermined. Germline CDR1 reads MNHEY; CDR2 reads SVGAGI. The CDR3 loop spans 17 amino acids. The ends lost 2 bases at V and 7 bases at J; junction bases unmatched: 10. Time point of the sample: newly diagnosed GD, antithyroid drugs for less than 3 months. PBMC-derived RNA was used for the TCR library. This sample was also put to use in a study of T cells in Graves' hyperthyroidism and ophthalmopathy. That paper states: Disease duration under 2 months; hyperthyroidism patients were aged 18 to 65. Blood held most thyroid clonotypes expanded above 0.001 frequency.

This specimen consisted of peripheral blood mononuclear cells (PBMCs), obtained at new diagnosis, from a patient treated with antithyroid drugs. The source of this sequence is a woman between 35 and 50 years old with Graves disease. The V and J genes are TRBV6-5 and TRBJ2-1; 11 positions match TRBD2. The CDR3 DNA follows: TGTGCCAGCAGTTACACCGGGACTAGCGGATTTGGGAATGAGCAGTTCTTC. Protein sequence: CASSYTGTSGFGNEQFF.